The 20 T cell receptor beta chains below come from one sample, sequenced in a study of a mutant IDH1 vaccine in newly diagnosed glioma. Time point in this sample: week 47, end of study. The study gave 300 ug of mutant IDH1 20-mer peptide per vaccine dose, with topical imiquimod. Clones were sequenced by immunoSEQ multiplex PCR, and TCRdb holds only the in-frame ones, with some missing. Of roughly 30,000 clones listed, more than 65% are singletons. Their recognized antigens are unknown. The source material was PBMCs, sampled from a glioma patient whose treatment included an IDH1 peptide vaccine. The receptor set was obtained from a man aged 25-45 years with glioma.

V is TRBV10-3 and J is TRBJ2-1, with 8 bases identical to TRBD1. The CDR3 has 15 residues. Trimming took 0 bases from V and 9 from J; bases not matched to a gene: 7. Germline V gene sequence: CDR1 ENHRY, CDR2 SYGVKD. This chain's CDR3 is CAISESFQGATEQFF. In nucleotides, the CDR3 is TGTGCCATCAGTGAGTCGTTTCAGGGGGCCACTGAGCAGTTCTTC.

The rearrangement joins TRBV5-1 to TRBJ2-7; the D call may be TRBD1 or TRBD2 (5 bases each). Germline V gene lookup returns CDR1 SGHRS and CDR2 YFSETQ. Trimming cost V 4 bases and J 0 bases, with 11 bases left between them. The CDR3 runs to 14 residues. This CDR3 reads CASSVGVISYEQYF. DNA for the CDR3: TGCGCCAGCAGCGTGGGGGTTATCTCCTACGAGCAGTACTTC.

The gene calls are TRBV27 and TRBJ2-7; 7 bases line up with TRBD1. CDR1 and CDR2 from the germline V gene are MNHEY and SMNVEV (reference sequence). This CDR3 contains 15 residues. The V segment lost 2 bases and the J segment 1 base; nucleotides outside the gene matches: 5. CDR3 amino acids: CASSLLSRGSYEQYF. CDR3 DNA: TGTGCCAGCAGTTTACTCAGCAGGGGGTCCTACGAGCAGTACTTC.

The CDR3 here is CASSQELAGHYEQYF. The DNA of the CDR3 is TGCGCCAGCAGCCAGGAGCTAGCGGGGCACTACGAGCAGTACTTC. This chain joins TRBV4-1 and TRBJ2-7; 9 bases are shared with TRBD2. Trimming removed 3 bases from V and 3 bases from J; junction bases left unmatched: 6. CDR3 length: 15 residues. CDR1 and CDR2 (germline): MGHRA, YSYEKL.

The chain combines TRBV19 with TRBJ2-2; D ambiguous. Germline V CDR1 and CDR2: LNHDA, SQIVND (reference sequence). V lost 8 bases to trimming and J lost 4 bases, with 11 bases between them. CDR3 size: 13 residues. CDR3 coding DNA: TGTGCCAGTGGCGGCGAGCCCACCGGGGAGCTGTTTTTT. It encodes CASGGEPTGELFF.

The rearrangement uses TRBV5-4 and TRBJ1-1; 7 positions agree with TRBD1. Germline CDR1 and CDR2: SGHNT and YYREEE (reference sequence). V shed 2 bases and J 3 bases; nucleotides not matched to a gene: 1. This CDR3 has 13 amino acids. The CDR3 sequence: CASSFTGDTEAFF. CDR3 DNA sequence: TGTGCCAGCAGCTTTACAGGGGACACTGAAGCTTTCTTT.

The V and J genes are TRBV7-2 and TRBJ2-3, with TRBD1 matching over 7 bases. V was clipped by 5 bases and J by 2 bases; unmatched bases: 13. The germline gives CDR1 SGHTA, CDR2 FQGNSA. This CDR3 has 17 residues. The DNA for the CDR3 is TGTGCCAGCAGCCTACGACAGGGAAGAGGATACACAGATACGCAGTATTTT. It encodes CASSLRQGRGYTDTQYF.

This chain joins TRBV29-1 and TRBJ1-5; D is perhaps TRBD1 (6 bases). CDR1 and CDR2 from the germline V gene are SQVTM and ANQGSEA. Trimming removed 2 bases at V and 2 bases at J, with 7 bases between. The CDR3 is made up of 13 amino acids. The CDR3 here is CSVEPGGNQPQHF. In DNA, the CDR3 is TGCAGCGTTGAACCAGGGGGCAATCAGCCCCAGCATTTT.

V is TRBV5-8 and J is TRBJ2-7; TRBD2 agrees at 13 bases. Germline values: CDR1 SGHTS, CDR2 YDEGEE. The V segment lost 4 bases and the J segment 3 bases; nucleotides outside the gene matches: 4. The CDR3 runs to 15 residues. For the CDR3, the DNA is TGTGCCAGCAGCCCCGGACTAGCGGGAGACTACGAGCAGTACTTC. Its protein product is CASSPGLAGDYEQYF.

This clone was found a few times. The chain has TRBV7-9 and TRBJ2-7, with D perhaps matching TRBD2 (5 bases). The ends were cut back, 5 bases at V and 4 bases at J, with 15 bases in the middle. Germline V gene data show CDR1 as SEHNR and CDR2 as FQNEAQ (reference sequence). CDR3 length: 14 residues. The CDR3 DNA reads as TGTGCCAGCAGCCAAGCCGGGAACACATACGAGCAGTACTTC. Translation gives CASSQAGNTYEQYF.

The chain couples TRBV19 to TRBJ1-4; 7 nucleotides match TRBD1. The CDR3 is made up of 14 amino acids. Looked up from germline, CDR1 is LNHDA and CDR2 is SQIVND (reference sequence). The junction had 10 bases not matched to a gene; V was cut back by 4 bases and J by 11 bases. In DNA, the CDR3 is TGTGCCAGTAGTAGCGGGACAGAGCTTCGGAAACTGTTTTTT. Amino acid sequence: CASSSGTELRKLFF.

The rearrangement joins TRBV10-2 to TRBJ1-5, with D maybe TRBD1 (5 bases). Trimming cost V 2 bases and J 3 bases, with 11 bases left between them. The CDR3 is 15 amino acids. In germline, CDR1 is WSHSY, CDR2 SAAADI. DNA of the CDR3: TGCGCCAGCAGTGAGAAGCCAGGGACCAATCAGCCCCAGCATTTT. Translation gives CASSEKPGTNQPQHF.

The gene calls are TRBV6-6 and TRBJ1-5; 8 bases are shared with TRBD1. Trimming at V came to 6 bases and at J to 4 bases, leaving 8 bases not matched to a gene. There are 15 residues in the CDR3. Germline loops: CDR1 MNHNY, CDR2 SVGAGI (reference sequence). As DNA, the CDR3 is TGTGCCAGCAGGATTTCCGGGACAGGTAATCAGCCCCAGCATTTT. This codes for CASRISGTGNQPQHF.

V usage is TRBV6-1 and J usage is TRBJ2-7; TRBD1 agrees at 7 bases. V lost 4 bases to trimming and J lost 7 bases; unmatched junction nucleotides: 4. This CDR3 region has 12 residues. The germline gives CDR1 MNHNS, CDR2 SASEGT. The CDR3 DNA is TGTGCCAGCAGTGGTAGGGGGCGGGAGCAGTACTTC. It specifies CASSGRGREQYF.

A few counts support this clone. The chain uses TRBV5-3 and TRBJ2-1; TRBD1 might be the D (5 bases). TRBV5-3 is designated an ORF whose function remains uncertain. Deletions cut 0 bases from V and 1 base from J, with 17 bases between. The CDR3 spans 18 residues. CDR3 sequence (DNA): TGTGCCAGAAGCTTGGAAAAGGAAGGGGTGAATTCCTACAATGAGCAGTTCTTC. Translating it yields CARSLEKEGVNSYNEQFF.

CDR3 in amino acids: CASSLAVLSDLPGNTIYF. The CDR3 bases are TGTGCCAGCAGCTTAGCGGTTTTGTCTGACCTTCCTGGAAACACCATATATTTT. V usage is TRBV7-9 and J usage is TRBJ1-3; D uncertain. The CDR3 contains 18 residues. From germline, CDR1 is SEHNR and CDR2 FQNEAQ (reference sequence). V was clipped by 0 bases and J by 2 bases, with 17 bases between them.

The rearrangement links TRBV2 to TRBJ2-4; TRBD2 matches 11 bases. Germline CDR1 reads SNHLY; CDR2 reads FYNNEI. There are 14 residues in the CDR3. V shed 5 bases and J 8 bases; nucleotides not matched to a gene: 5. The chain's CDR3 is CASSLLAGGDIQYF. CDR3 nucleotides: TGTGCCAGCAGTCTCCTAGCGGGAGGTGACATTCAGTACTTC.

The chain has TRBV11-1 and TRBJ2-7, with 8 positions matching TRBD1. The V and J ends lost 5 bases and 4 bases, in that order; junction bases with no gene match: 7. The CDR3 totals 14 residues. Germline CDR1 is SGHAT and CDR2 is FQDESV (reference sequence). The CDR3 is CASSQRQGKYEQYF. The CDR3 coding sequence is TGTGCCAGCAGCCAAAGACAGGGGAAGTACGAGCAGTACTTC.

The J gene is TRBJ2-7, the V gene TRBV4-3; 7 bases map to TRBD1. This CDR3 has 14 amino acids. Trimming cost V 4 bases and J 2 bases; bases outside gene matches: 5. Germline loops: CDR1 LGHNA, CDR2 YSLEER. CDR3 protein: CASSLKTGTYEQYF. In DNA form, the CDR3 reads TGCGCCAGCAGCCTCAAGACAGGGACCTACGAGCAGTACTTC.

V usage is TRBV15 and J usage is TRBJ1-4, with unresolved D. This CDR3 comprises 15 residues. Trimming pared 0 bases from V and 8 bases from J, leaving 13 bases between. Germline V CDR1 and CDR2: LNHNV, YYDKDF (reference sequence). The CDR3 is CATSRDGGSSEKLFF. The DNA of the CDR3 is TGTGCCACCAGCAGAGATGGTGGGTCCTCCGAAAAACTGTTTTTT.